This record looks at one T cell receptor (beta chain) sequence and its context. This entry is derived from a study of monozygotic twins with inflammatory bowel disease. Every TCR library consumed around 3,300 ng of total RNA. TCRdb reprocessed the 5' RACE reads, keeping one entry per CDR3 protein, no DNA. The repertoire shows around 200,000 distinct CDR3 sequences; the top ten hold 1.5% to 2%. The germline V gene has CDR1 SGHVS and CDR2 FNYEAQ. The length of the CDR3 is 19 residues. The rearrangement uses TRBV7-6 and TRBJ1-1. The origin of this receptor is a human donor with ulcerative colitis or Crohn's disease, or a healthy co-twin of an affected twin (not recorded which). The material sequenced was blood. CDR3 in amino acids: CASSLGQTHQGHLNTEAFF.